A selection of T cell receptor beta chains follows, all from one sample in a study of glioma-infiltrating T cells after dendritic cell vaccination. Produced via immunoSEQ multiplex PCR; TCRdb's table is partial and in-frame only. The sample consists of roughly 87,000 clones, 75% to 90% of them appearing once. The sample here was blood, taken after dendritic cell vaccination. These receptors were obtained from a human donor with glioblastoma. CDR3s include the opening cysteine and the closing phenylalanine or tryptophan. The order of the fields is clone size, D gene, V gene, J gene, CDR3 protein, CDR3 DNA. The D gene is left open where the match is weak. Some rows have no size entry. The others give once, few or many, or a class for an expanded clone.

>few|TRBD2|TRBV10-3|TRBJ2-7
CAIRIELAGAYEQYF
TGTGCCATCAGGATCGAACTAGCGGGGGCCTACGAGCAGTACTTC
>.|TRBD2|TRBV11-2|TRBJ2-3
CASSPTSPDTQYF
TGTGCCAGCAGCCCGACTAGCCCAGATACGCAGTATTTT
>.|TRBD2|TRBV5-1|TRBJ2-1
CASSLDWREPYNEQFF
TGCGCCAGCAGCTTGGACTGGCGGGAGCCCTACAATGAGCAGTTCTTC
>.|.|TRBV5-1|TRBJ1-5
CASSLVVGFGRGRDQPQHF
TGCGCCAGCAGCTTGGTAGTTGGCTTCGGACGGGGAAGGGATCAGCCCCAGCATTTT
>.|TRBD2|TRBV4-1|TRBJ2-5
CASSQSGLAGVQETQYF
TGCGCCAGCAGCCAATCAGGACTAGCGGGGGTCCAAGAGACCCAGTACTTC
>.|.|TRBV2|TRBJ2-3
CASRAGPDTQYF
TGTGCCAGCAGGGCGGGGCCAGATACGCAGTATTTT
>.|.|TRBV19|TRBJ2-5
CASNFGVGTEETQYF
TGTGCCAGTAATTTTGGTGTCGGTACGGAAGAGACCCAGTACTTC
>.|.|TRBV28|TRBJ1-2
CASSPPTGRDYGYTF
TGTGCCAGCAGTCCCCCGACAGGAAGGGACTATGGCTACACCTTC
>.|TRBD1|TRBV29-1|TRBJ1-3
CSAVDRVSGNTIYF
TGCAGCGCCGTTGACAGGGTCTCTGGAAACACCATATATTTT
>.|.|TRBV15|TRBJ1-5
CATSNVRRGYQPQHF
TGTGCCACCAGCAATGTCCGAAGGGGGTATCAGCCCCAGCATTTT
>.|.|TRBV7-9|TRBJ1-5
CASSLDISNQPQHF
TGTGCCAGCAGCTTAGACATTAGCAATCAGCCCCAGCATTTT
>.|.|TRBV12-5|TRBJ2-5
CASGLVRIGRGRGTQYF
TGTGCTAGTGGTTTGGTACGCATTGGTCGAGGCCGGGGGACCCAGTACTTC
>.|TRBD1|TRBV4-2|TRBJ2-3
CASSQGTITGGSTDTQYF
TGTGCCAGCAGCCAGGGAACAATCACAGGGGGCTCCACAGATACGCAGTATTTT
>.|TRBD1|TRBV5-1|TRBJ1-1
CASSNGQGGNTEAFF
TGCGCCAGCAGCAACGGACAGGGGGGGAACACTGAAGCTTTCTTT
>.|.|TRBV9|TRBJ1-1
CASSVEGSGVTEAFF
TGTGCCAGCAGCGTAGAAGGGTCAGGGGTGACTGAAGCTTTCTTT
>.|.|TRBV5-6|TRBJ1-5
CASSLGWTPNQPQHF
TGTGCCAGCAGCTTGGGATGGACACCCAATCAGCCCCAGCATTTT
>few|.|TRBV6-1|TRBJ1-6
CASSLNLEGNSPLHF
TGTGCCAGCAGTCTAAACTTAGAGGGAAATTCACCCCTCCACTTT
>.|.|TRBV6-1|TRBJ1-3
CASSDRTAWDTIYF
TGTGCCAGCTCCGACAGGACGGCATGGGACACCATATATTTT
>few|.|TRBV9|TRBJ2-7
CASSPRYEQYF
TGTGCCAGCAGCCCGCGGTACGAGCAGTACTTC
>.|TRBD1|TRBV18|TRBJ1-2
CASSRYPGQGLYGYTF
TGTGCCAGCTCACGGTACCCGGGACAGGGCCTCTATGGCTACACCTTC
>once|.|TRBV5-6|TRBJ1-1
CASSLSMTAEAFF
TGTGCCAGCAGCTTGTCAATGACAGCAGAAGCTTTCTTT
>.|.|TRBV2|TRBJ1-2
CASSDGGRDYGYTF
TGTGCCAGCAGTGACGGGGGGAGGGACTATGGCTACACCTTC
>.|.|TRBV7-3|TRBJ2-3
CASSLEEPDTQYF
TGTGCCAGCAGCTTAGAGGAGCCAGATACGCAGTATTTT
>.|TRBD1|TRBV19|TRBJ1-6
CASSARGARNSPLHF
TGTGCCAGTAGTGCCAGGGGGGCCCGGAATTCACCCCTCCACTTT
>.|.|TRBV6-5|TRBJ1-6
CASSYSIQASTSPLHF
TGTGCCAGCAGTTACTCGATCCAGGCCAGTACTTCACCCCTCCACTTT
>.|TRBD1|TRBV25-1|TRBJ1-2
CASSQASGTGVESYGYTF
TGTGCCAGCAGCCAGGCCTCCGGGACAGGAGTAGAAAGTTATGGCTACACCTTC
>.|TRBD1|TRBV7-3|TRBJ1-2
CASSRTGAQGYTF
TGTGCCAGCAGCCGGACAGGGGCTCAGGGCTACACCTTC
>.|TRBD1|TRBV2|TRBJ2-2
CASKENRGVGELFF
TGTGCCAGCAAGGAGAACAGGGGAGTTGGGGAGCTGTTTTTT
>.|.|TRBV7-3|TRBJ2-1
CASSLGGSGSYNEQFF
TGTGCCAGCAGCTTAGGGGGGTCTGGATCCTACAATGAGCAGTTCTTC
>.|.|TRBV9|TRBJ2-1
CASGAGLYNEQFF
TGTGCCAGCGGAGCGGGCCTCTACAATGAGCAGTTCTTC
>.|TRBD2|TRBV5-4|TRBJ2-2
CASSPGLVSGELFF
TGTGCCAGCAGCCCTGGACTAGTTTCAGGGGAGCTGTTTTTT
>.|TRBD1|TRBV18|TRBJ2-3
CASSPLDRGSTDTQYF
TGTGCCAGCTCACCCCTTGACAGGGGGAGCACAGATACGCAGTATTTT
>.|.|TRBV7-2|TRBJ2-5
CASSPWGTQETQYF
TGTGCCAGCAGCCCCTGGGGGACACAAGAGACCCAGTACTTC
>.|.|TRBV7-8|TRBJ1-1
CASSLSNRNTEAFF
TGTGCCAGCAGCTTGAGTAACAGGAACACTGAAGCTTTCTTT
>few|TRBD2|TRBV5-5|TRBJ2-3
CASSLEVISGGRTDTQYF
TGTGCCAGCAGCTTGGAAGTGATTAGCGGGGGTAGGACAGATACGCAGTATTTT
>.|.|TRBV2|TRBJ1-5
CASSFSRGNQPQHF
TGTGCCAGCAGCTTCTCCAGGGGCAATCAGCCCCAGCATTTT
>few|.|TRBV7-9|TRBJ1-1
CASSLAGANTEAFF
TGTGCCAGCAGCTTAGCCGGAGCGAACACTGAAGCTTTCTTT
>few|.|TRBV20-1|TRBJ1-5
CSASGGAAQHF
TGCAGTGCTAGCGGGGGGGCAGCCCAGCATTTT
>.|.|TRBV5-1|TRBJ2-1
CASSLGGGGLSYNEQFF
TGCGCCAGCAGCTTGGGCGGCGGGGGCCTCTCCTACAATGAGCAGTTCTTC
>.|TRBD2|TRBV7-6|TRBJ2-5
CASSFTLSGVGAQYF
TGTGCCAGCAGCTTTACTTTAAGCGGGGTGGGGGCCCAGTACTTC
>.|.|TRBV6-1|TRBJ1-5
CASSDIFQGNQPQHF
TGTGCCAGCAGTGATATCTTCCAGGGAAATCAGCCCCAGCATTTT
>.|TRBD1|TRBV2|TRBJ1-1
CASSTHRGVNTEAFF
TGTGCCAGCAGTACTCACAGGGGGGTGAACACTGAAGCTTTCTTT
>.|.|TRBV5-5|TRBJ1-1
CASSSYFLGANTEAFF
TGTGCCAGCAGCTCGTACTTTTTAGGGGCCAACACTGAAGCTTTCTTT
>.|TRBD2|TRBV27|TRBJ2-2
CASIPSGGGIGGELFF
TGTGCCAGCATCCCCAGCGGGGGGGGCATAGGCGGGGAGCTGTTTTTT
>.|.|TRBV7-6|TRBJ2-7
CASSFNQGSSYEQYF
TGTGCCAGCAGCTTTAATCAGGGAAGCTCCTACGAGCAGTACTTC
>.|.|TRBV5-5|TRBJ1-1
CASSFSETASEAFF
TGTGCCAGCAGCTTCTCGGAGACAGCCTCTGAAGCTTTCTTT
>.|.|TRBV7-7|TRBJ2-5
CASSVGGAGGSGETQYF
TGTGCCAGCAGCGTAGGGGGGGCAGGGGGCTCGGGAGAGACCCAGTACTTC